This is a list of T cell receptor beta chains from one sample in a study of circulating and synovial CD4+ cells in juvenile arthritis. This table comes from immunoSEQ multiplex PCR, and its TCRdb copy is limited to in-frame clones, with some not included. The sample consists of about 34,000 clones, around 95% of them appearing once. Sequencing was done on a sample of CD4+ T cells from blood. The receptors come from a human donor with juvenile idiopathic arthritis. CDR3s include the opening cysteine and the closing phenylalanine or tryptophan. The order of the fields is CDR3 DNA, CDR3 protein, D gene, clone size, J gene, V gene. The D gene is left open where the match is weak. Clone sizes are given selectively: once, few, many, or a class where the clone is expanded.

CDR3 DNA: TGTGCCACCAGCTTAAGGACAGGGCCCTATGGCTACACCTTC
CDR3 protein: CATSLRTGPYGYTF
D gene: TRBD1
clone size: -
J gene: TRBJ1-2
V gene: TRBV15

CDR3 DNA: TGTGCCAGCTCTTCTAGCGATCGGGAGACCCAGTACTTC
CDR3 protein: CASSSSDRETQYF
D gene: -
clone size: -
J gene: TRBJ2-5
V gene: TRBV18

CDR3 DNA: TGTGCCAGCAACGGGGGTTCTACCTATGGCTACACCTTC
CDR3 protein: CASNGGSTYGYTF
D gene: -
clone size: -
J gene: TRBJ1-2
V gene: TRBV6-1

CDR3 DNA: TGTGCCAGCAGCCAAATAGCGGGGGCCAGGGATGAGCAGTTCTTC
CDR3 protein: CASSQIAGARDEQFF
D gene: TRBD2
clone size: once
J gene: TRBJ2-1
V gene: TRBV14

CDR3 DNA: TGTGCCAGCGGTAGACAGGGGCTTGGAGAGCAGTACTTC
CDR3 protein: CASGRQGLGEQYF
D gene: TRBD1
clone size: few
J gene: TRBJ2-7
V gene: TRBV28

CDR3 DNA: TGTGCCAGCGTTGCGGGAGGAAGGGGTTACACTGAAGCTTTCTTT
CDR3 protein: CASVAGGRGYTEAFF
D gene: -
clone size: -
J gene: TRBJ1-1
V gene: TRBV28

CDR3 DNA: TGTGCCAGCAGCCAAGTTACAGACCCCTATGGCTACACCTTC
CDR3 protein: CASSQVTDPYGYTF
D gene: -
clone size: -
J gene: TRBJ1-2
V gene: TRBV4-2

CDR3 DNA: TGTGCCTATACAGGTGGATACGAGCAGTACTTC
CDR3 protein: CAYTGGYEQYF
D gene: -
clone size: -
J gene: TRBJ2-7
V gene: TRBV30

CDR3 DNA: TGTGCCAGCAGCCCCGCCCAGGGGGTGTCTCATCAGCCCCAGCATTTT
CDR3 protein: CASSPAQGVSHQPQHF
D gene: TRBD1
clone size: once
J gene: TRBJ1-5
V gene: TRBV28

CDR3 DNA: TGTGCCAGCAGCTTGGACGGGACAGGGGGTCAGCCCCAGCATTTT
CDR3 protein: CASSLDGTGGQPQHF
D gene: TRBD1
clone size: -
J gene: TRBJ1-5
V gene: TRBV5-6

CDR3 DNA: TGCAGCGTTGATCTCGGGTCCTCGACCGGGGAGCTGTTTTTT
CDR3 protein: CSVDLGSSTGELFF
D gene: -
clone size: once
J gene: TRBJ2-2
V gene: TRBV29-1

CDR3 DNA: TGCAGTGTCGGGACTACCAATGAGCAGTTCTTC
CDR3 protein: CSVGTTNEQFF
D gene: TRBD2
clone size: -
J gene: TRBJ2-1
V gene: TRBV20-1

CDR3 DNA: TGTGCCAGCAAGGAGCGGGAAAACTACCTTGCGAACACTGAAGCTTTCTTT
CDR3 protein: CASKERENYLANTEAFF
D gene: -
clone size: -
J gene: TRBJ1-1
V gene: TRBV28

CDR3 DNA: TGTGCCACCAGCAGAGAACTTGGCAGGACAACCTACGAGCAGTACTTC
CDR3 protein: CATSRELGRTTYEQYF
D gene: -
clone size: -
J gene: TRBJ2-7
V gene: TRBV15

CDR3 DNA: TGTGCCAGCAGCTTAGATTCAGGGGCGGCTTTCTTT
CDR3 protein: CASSLDSGAAFF
D gene: -
clone size: -
J gene: TRBJ1-1
V gene: TRBV11-3

CDR3 DNA: TGTGCCAGGATGGACGAAGAAAGCGGGACAAAAAGTAGCAATCAGCCCCAGCATTTT
CDR3 protein: CARMDEESGTKSSNQPQHF
D gene: -
clone size: -
J gene: TRBJ1-5
V gene: TRBV7-2

CDR3 DNA: TGTGCCAGCCCCAAGGGGGGGACGAACCATAATTCCCCCCTCCACTTT
CDR3 protein: CASPKGGTNHNSPLHF
D gene: -
clone size: -
J gene: TRBJ1-6
V gene: TRBV21-1

CDR3 DNA: TGTGCCAGCAGGCGACAAGCCTCGAACACTGAAGCTTTCTTT
CDR3 protein: CASRRQASNTEAFF
D gene: -
clone size: -
J gene: TRBJ1-1
V gene: TRBV7-2

CDR3 DNA: TGTGCCAGCAGTGTCCCAGGGGAAGTAGGTGGCTACACCTTC
CDR3 protein: CASSVPGEVGGYTF
D gene: -
clone size: -
J gene: TRBJ1-2
V gene: TRBV25-1

CDR3 DNA: TGTGCCAGCAGAATTCCCGCCGCGGGTGGCTACACCTTC
CDR3 protein: CASRIPAAGGYTF
D gene: -
clone size: -
J gene: TRBJ1-2
V gene: TRBV28

CDR3 DNA: TGTGCCATCAGTGGATTGGCGGGTCTCCGGAACACTGAAGCTTTCTTT
CDR3 protein: CAISGLAGLRNTEAFF
D gene: -
clone size: -
J gene: TRBJ1-1
V gene: TRBV10-3

CDR3 DNA: TGTGCCAGCAGTTTATTGGGCCTAGCGGGACGAACCTACGAGCAGTACTTC
CDR3 protein: CASSLLGLAGRTYEQYF
D gene: TRBD2
clone size: -
J gene: TRBJ2-7
V gene: TRBV27

CDR3 DNA: TGCGCCAGCAGCCCCCCCACAGGGGCAACTAATGAAAAACTGTTTTTT
CDR3 protein: CASSPPTGATNEKLFF
D gene: TRBD1
clone size: -
J gene: TRBJ1-4
V gene: TRBV5-1

CDR3 DNA: TGTGCCAGCAGTCCCAGGAGGGGGCCGGAGACCCAGTACTTC
CDR3 protein: CASSPRRGPETQYF
D gene: -
clone size: -
J gene: TRBJ2-5
V gene: TRBV28

CDR3 DNA: TGCAGCGTTATAGGACAGTTGAACACTGAAGCTTTCTTT
CDR3 protein: CSVIGQLNTEAFF
D gene: -
clone size: -
J gene: TRBJ1-1
V gene: TRBV29-1

CDR3 DNA: TGTGCCAGCAGCTCTATAGCGGGGGGGCCAAATACGCAGTATTTT
CDR3 protein: CASSSIAGGPNTQYF
D gene: TRBD2
clone size: once
J gene: TRBJ2-3
V gene: TRBV11-1

CDR3 DNA: TGTGCCAGCAGCGTCGATCTATCAGGGGGGAACGAGCAGTACTTC
CDR3 protein: CASSVDLSGGNEQYF
D gene: -
clone size: -
J gene: TRBJ2-7
V gene: TRBV11-2

CDR3 DNA: TGTGCCAGTAGTAGGACAGGGGGGAACGGGGAGCTGTTTTTT
CDR3 protein: CASSRTGGNGELFF
D gene: TRBD1
clone size: once
J gene: TRBJ2-2
V gene: TRBV19

CDR3 DNA: TGTGCCAGCAGTAAGACGACAGGGATGGGTCAGCCCCAGCATTTT
CDR3 protein: CASSKTTGMGQPQHF
D gene: TRBD1
clone size: -
J gene: TRBJ1-5
V gene: TRBV6-5

CDR3 DNA: TGTGCTAGTGGTTTGGACCCCAGGGGGGAAAATCTAGCGGGAGATCCTGAGACCCAGTACTTC
CDR3 protein: CASGLDPRGENLAGDPETQYF
D gene: TRBD2
clone size: -
J gene: TRBJ2-5
V gene: TRBV12-5

CDR3 DNA: TGTGCCAGCAGCCAGCCCCTAGCGGGAGGGGGGCAGTTCTTC
CDR3 protein: CASSQPLAGGGQFF
D gene: TRBD2
clone size: -
J gene: TRBJ2-1
V gene: TRBV13

CDR3 DNA: TGTGCCAGCAGCCAAGACGTGGCGGTATTCTCCTACGAGCAGTACTTC
CDR3 protein: CASSQDVAVFSYEQYF
D gene: -
clone size: -
J gene: TRBJ2-7
V gene: TRBV4-2

CDR3 DNA: TGTGCCAGCATGGACAGCTCTGGAAACACCATATATTTT
CDR3 protein: CASMDSSGNTIYF
D gene: -
clone size: -
J gene: TRBJ1-3
V gene: TRBV7-9

CDR3 DNA: TGCAGTGCCCCAATTTTCGAGCAGTTCTTC
CDR3 protein: CSAPIFEQFF
D gene: -
clone size: -
J gene: TRBJ2-1
V gene: TRBV20-1